These 8 T cell receptor beta chains originate from one sample sequenced in a study of radiation and T cells in renal cell carcinoma. Stated time point: blood 2 weeks post-SBRT. Documented treatment: 15 Gy SBRT to primary tumor, nephrectomy 4 weeks later. The repertoire was sequenced with immunoSEQ multiplex PCR; TCRdb's copy has only in-frame clones and lacks some. This table has 100,000 to 150,000 clones, 81% appearing once. Sequencing was performed on blood, taken from a patient whose treatment included radiotherapy and nephrectomy. Receptors were obtained from a man between 45 and 60 years old with renal cell carcinoma.

The V and J genes are TRBV9 and TRBJ2-1; D uncertain. Germline CDR1 reads SGDLS; CDR2 reads YYNGEE. This CDR3 is built from 14 residues. V gave up 0 bases and J gave up 7 bases, with 11 bases separating them. CDR3 nucleotide sequence: TGTGCCAGCAGCGTAGCTCTAGGGCAGAATGAGCAGTTCTTC. Its translation: CASSVALGQNEQFF.

Points on this clone: The junction differs from germline at one of its ends, possibly a read error. The V gene is TRBV7-7, the J gene TRBJ2-5, with 8 bases aligning to TRBD2. The CDR3 extends over 16 amino acids. CDR1 is SSHAT and CDR2 is FNYEAQ in the germline V gene (reference sequence). The DNA for the CDR3 is TGTGCTAGCAGCTTAGCCACGGGAGGGGCGGGCGAGACCCAGTACTTC. Translated: CASSLATGGAGETQYF.

The chain is built from TRBV7-8 and TRBJ1-2; no reliable D call. Germline-derived CDR1 and CDR2 are SGHVS and FQNEAQ. The CDR3 has 13 amino acids. With 5 bases removed from V and 5 bases from J, the gap between germline ends came to 12 bases. The CDR3 reads CASSHNRIYGYTF. CDR3 in DNA: TGTGCCAGCAGCCATAATAGGATTTATGGCTACACCTTC. The full variable domain, its missing parts supplied by reference TRBV7-8 and TRBJ1-2, is GAGVSQSPRYKVAKRGQDVALRCDPISGHVSLFWYQQALGQGPEFLTYFQNEAQLDKSGLPSDRFFAERPEGSVSTLKIQRTQQEDSAVYLCASSHNRIYGYTFGSGTRLTVV.

The gene calls are TRBV5-5 and TRBJ1-1; D unclear. Germline values: CDR1 SGHKS, CDR2 YYEKEE (reference sequence). CDR3 length equals 13 residues. V was cut by 2 bases and J by 1 base, with 6 bases left in between. Here the CDR3 reads CASSFSGNTEAFF. Written as DNA, the CDR3 is TGTGCCAGCAGCTTTTCAGGGAACACTGAAGCTTTCTTT.

The chain recombines TRBV5-1 with TRBJ2-3; D is unclear. CDR3 length equals 14 residues. The germline V gene has CDR1 SGHRS and CDR2 YFSETQ. V gave up 4 bases and J gave up 0 bases, with 9 bases separating them. The CDR3 bases are TGCGCCAGCAGCGCCGGTGAAAGCACAGATACGCAGTATTTT. Translation: CASSAGESTDTQYF.

The chain uses TRBV7-2 and TRBJ2-3; D unresolved. The CDR3 has 15 residues. Germline V CDR1 and CDR2: SGHTA, FQGNSA. V was shortened by 4 bases and J by 2 bases, with 13 bases between the two germline ends. The CDR3 region has the DNA TGTGCCAGCAGCTCCTTGCGCAGGACCACAGATACGCAGTATTTT. Its protein is CASSSLRRTTDTQYF.

V usage is TRBV5-8 and J usage is TRBJ2-5, with D unclear. The V gene lost 0 bases and the J gene lost 0 bases, with 6 bases spanning the gap. CDR1 is SGHTS, CDR2 YDEGEE, per germline. This CDR3 is 14 amino acids long. CDR3 residues: CASSLGTHQETQYF. CDR3 bases: TGTGCCAGCAGCTTGGGGACCCACCAAGAGACCCAGTACTTC. Filled out from reference TRBV5-8 and TRBJ2-5, the complete variable domain reads EAGVTQSPTHLIKTRGQQATLRCSPISGHTSVYWYQQALGLGLQFLLWYDEGEERNRGNFPPRFSGRQFPNYSSELNVNALELEDSALYLCASSLGTHQETQYFGPGTRLLVL.

The rearrangement joins TRBV7-8 to TRBJ1-1; D not resolved. The CDR3 has 14 residues. Germline values: CDR1 SGHVS, CDR2 FQNEAQ. Trimming removed 5 bases at V and 1 base at J, with 11 bases between. The DNA for the CDR3 is TGTGCCAGCAGCCGTCCGACCGGGAACACTGAAGCTTTCTTT. Its protein product is CASSRPTGNTEAFF.